These T cell receptor beta chains were read from a single sample in a study of blood T cell repertoires in COVID-19. The table came from immunoSEQ multiplex PCR; TCRdb's copy has only in-frame clones and leaves some out. This sample yields roughly 160,000 clones, of which 88% are seen a single time; roughly 24% belongs to the top ten. The sequencing input was peripheral blood. Source of these receptors: a man in his sixties with acute or convalescent COVID-19. Each CDR3 is given without its conserved first and last residue.

v_call: TRBV6-5; j_call: TRBJ1-4; cdr3_aa: ASTDWPTNEKLF
v_call: TRBV30; j_call: TRBJ1-5; cdr3_aa: AWATGANQPQH
v_call: TRBV30; j_call: TRBJ2-1; cdr3_aa: AWNDPGLHNEQF
v_call: TRBV21-1; j_call: TRBJ1-1; cdr3_aa: ASSLQTGVNTEAF
v_call: TRBV10-3; j_call: TRBJ2-6; cdr3_aa: AISESNRGSGANVLT
v_call: TRBV5-6; j_call: TRBJ2-1; cdr3_aa: ASSDGTGRDEQF
v_call: TRBV11-3; j_call: TRBJ1-5; cdr3_aa: ASSPSGGAAQPQH
v_call: TRBV7-8; j_call: TRBJ2-3; cdr3_aa: ASSAEDRMTDTQY
v_call: TRBV12-5; j_call: TRBJ1-1; cdr3_aa: ASGFRGNTEAF
v_call: TRBV19; j_call: TRBJ2-1; cdr3_aa: ATGLRVGVNEQF
v_call: TRBV19; j_call: TRBJ1-2; cdr3_aa: ASSIGAGGYGYT
v_call: TRBV3-1/TRBV3-2; j_call: TRBJ2-5; cdr3_aa: ASSLSGRGLQETQY
v_call: TRBV4-1; j_call: TRBJ2-2; cdr3_aa: ASSQGSKGELF
v_call: TRBV27; j_call: TRBJ1-5; cdr3_aa: ASSTGTNQPQH
v_call: TRBV7-6; j_call: TRBJ2-3; cdr3_aa: ASSLAQGSQY
v_call: TRBV5-1; j_call: TRBJ1-2; cdr3_aa: ASSLVQGAGGYT
v_call: TRBV19; j_call: TRBJ1-1; cdr3_aa: ASSITGEIEAF
v_call: TRBV6-1; j_call: TRBJ2-7; cdr3_aa: ASSEAGARGYEQY
v_call: TRBV7-9; j_call: TRBJ1-4; cdr3_aa: ATAEGQGALDEKLF
v_call: TRBV19; j_call: TRBJ2-5; cdr3_aa: ATQAVAGETQY
v_call: TRBV10-3; j_call: TRBJ1-1; cdr3_aa: AISDRDRGHAEAF
v_call: TRBV30; j_call: TRBJ1-6; cdr3_aa: AWSVSPPTVGDSPLH
v_call: TRBV5-1; j_call: TRBJ2-7; cdr3_aa: ASRQRLAGSYEQY
v_call: TRBV6-5; j_call: TRBJ1-2; cdr3_aa: ATKDRGYGYT
v_call: TRBV11-3; j_call: TRBJ1-2; cdr3_aa: ASSLGQNYGYT
v_call: TRBV11-3; j_call: TRBJ2-1; cdr3_aa: ASSLGGAGLFHNEQF
v_call: TRBV2; j_call: TRBJ1-1; cdr3_aa: ASSTQLRGGAEAF
v_call: TRBV11-3; j_call: TRBJ2-7; cdr3_aa: ASSPTPGQGGTYEQY
v_call: TRBV6-1; j_call: TRBJ1-5; cdr3_aa: ASSAIMDRVGQPQH
v_call: TRBV5-6; j_call: TRBJ1-2; cdr3_aa: ASRRTGNNYGYT
v_call: TRBV7-3; j_call: TRBJ2-3; cdr3_aa: ASSLGHTGGTDTQY
v_call: TRBV19; j_call: TRBJ1-2; cdr3_aa: ASSTQGRGNYGYT
v_call: TRBV6-6; j_call: TRBJ1-1; cdr3_aa: ASSWQQGAEPEAF
v_call: TRBV10-3; j_call: TRBJ1-2; cdr3_aa: AISEGGLGYT
v_call: TRBV18; j_call: TRBJ1-1; cdr3_aa: ASSPSTGVRTEAF
v_call: TRBV18; j_call: TRBJ1-3; cdr3_aa: ASSPPTGNTIY
v_call: TRBV5-5; j_call: TRBJ1-1; cdr3_aa: ASRREGGNTEAF
v_call: TRBV24-1; j_call: TRBJ2-2; cdr3_aa: ATSDLRAGRTGELF
v_call: TRBV11-3; j_call: TRBJ2-1; cdr3_aa: ASGAGTGVRNEQF
v_call: TRBV5-1; j_call: TRBJ1-4; cdr3_aa: ASSRMSPGQGNRNEKLF
v_call: TRBV18; j_call: TRBJ2-7; cdr3_aa: ASSPPVGHEQY
v_call: TRBV27; j_call: TRBJ2-1; cdr3_aa: ASRDGLAGELYNEQF
v_call: TRBV7-2; j_call: TRBJ1-1; cdr3_aa: ASSLQTGDTEAF
v_call: TRBV27; j_call: TRBJ1-1; cdr3_aa: ASSSLQLGSPNTEAF
v_call: TRBV30; j_call: TRBJ1-4; cdr3_aa: AWSSDRGLGKLF